These T cell receptor beta chains were read from a single sample in a study of shared clonotypes between healthy human individuals. Measured with immunoSEQ multiplex PCR; TCRdb has only the in-frame clones, and not every one. Here the sample spans about 1.1 million clones, about 80% being singletons. The sequencing sample was made of memory CD4+ T cells from PBMCs. All receptors come from a man aged 18-30 years in good health. Some clones in this sample may be carry-over from other donors' samples. The CDR3 runs from the conserved cysteine through the conserved F or W. Fields, in order: CDR3 DNA, CDR3 protein, J gene, clone size, V gene, D gene. D genes are given only for firm matches. The listing skips clone size in some rows; elsewhere it reads once, few, many or a size class.

cdr3_nt: TGTGCCAGCAGCCAAGTAGTGCCATCGAACACCGGGGAGCTGTTTTTT; cdr3_aa: CASSQVVPSNTGELFF; j_call: TRBJ2-2; clone_size: .; v_call: TRBV4-2; d_call: .
cdr3_nt: TGTGCCACCAGCAGAGCGAGGGGAGCGGCAGATACGCAGTATTTT; cdr3_aa: CATSRARGAADTQYF; j_call: TRBJ2-3; clone_size: .; v_call: TRBV15; d_call: .
cdr3_nt: TGTGCCAGCAGTGAAAGGGGCACAGCTTACGAGCAGTACTTC; cdr3_aa: CASSERGTAYEQYF; j_call: TRBJ2-7; clone_size: .; v_call: TRBV25-1; d_call: .
cdr3_nt: TGTGCCGGGGGATGGGTCTCTGGAAACACCATATATTTT; cdr3_aa: CAGGWVSGNTIYF; j_call: TRBJ1-3; clone_size: .; v_call: TRBV30; d_call: .
cdr3_nt: TGTGCCAGCAGCGCTCCCCGCAGGACAGGTGACAATGAGCAGTTCTTC; cdr3_aa: CASSAPRRTGDNEQFF; j_call: TRBJ2-1; clone_size: .; v_call: TRBV27; d_call: TRBD1
cdr3_nt: TGCGCCAGCAGCCAAGACCTTTACTCCGGGGCCAACGTCCTGACTTTC; cdr3_aa: CASSQDLYSGANVLTF; j_call: TRBJ2-6; clone_size: .; v_call: TRBV4-3; d_call: .
cdr3_nt: TGTGCCAGCACCCTCGCGGGGGACTATAACACCGGGGAGCTGTTTTTT; cdr3_aa: CASTLAGDYNTGELFF; j_call: TRBJ2-2; clone_size: once; v_call: TRBV28; d_call: TRBD2
cdr3_nt: TGTGCCAGCAGCTCCCGGGACAGGGAATCCACCGGGGAGCTGTTTTTT; cdr3_aa: CASSSRDRESTGELFF; j_call: TRBJ2-2; clone_size: .; v_call: TRBV4-2; d_call: TRBD1
cdr3_nt: TGCGCCAGCAGCCTAAGGGGAGATCAGCCCCAGCATTTT; cdr3_aa: CASSLRGDQPQHF; j_call: TRBJ1-5; clone_size: .; v_call: TRBV4-3; d_call: .
cdr3_nt: TGTGCCTGGAGTCGAGACGGGACCTATGGCTACACCTTC; cdr3_aa: CAWSRDGTYGYTF; j_call: TRBJ1-2; clone_size: few; v_call: TRBV30; d_call: .
cdr3_nt: TGTGCCAGCAGCGTAAGAGGATGGGGAGCAGGCGAAAAACTGTTTTTT; cdr3_aa: CASSVRGWGAGEKLFF; j_call: TRBJ1-4; clone_size: .; v_call: TRBV9; d_call: .
cdr3_nt: TGTGCCAGCAGCCCACGGAGCTCTGGGGCCAACGTCCTGACTTTC; cdr3_aa: CASSPRSSGANVLTF; j_call: TRBJ2-6; clone_size: many; v_call: TRBV7-6; d_call: .
cdr3_nt: TGTGCCAGCAGCTTAGGAGGGCGTGGCGGGCCCCGCCCGCAGTATTTT; cdr3_aa: CASSLGGRGGPRPQYF; j_call: TRBJ2-3; clone_size: .; v_call: TRBV7-9; d_call: .
cdr3_nt: TGCGCCAGCAGCTTGGGTGTATCCTACAATGAGCAGTTCTTC; cdr3_aa: CASSLGVSYNEQFF; j_call: TRBJ2-1; clone_size: .; v_call: TRBV5-1; d_call: .
cdr3_nt: TGTGCCAGCAGCCCCCGGGTAGCCCGCGAGCAGTACTTC; cdr3_aa: CASSPRVAREQYF; j_call: TRBJ2-7; clone_size: .; v_call: TRBV7-2; d_call: .
cdr3_nt: TGCGCCAGCCGACAGGGTGCTGAAAAACTGTTTTTT; cdr3_aa: CASRQGAEKLFF; j_call: TRBJ1-4; clone_size: .; v_call: TRBV5-1; d_call: TRBD1
cdr3_nt: TGTGCCTGGACTCGGTTTAGCACAGATACGCAGTATTTT; cdr3_aa: CAWTRFSTDTQYF; j_call: TRBJ2-3; clone_size: .; v_call: TRBV30; d_call: .
cdr3_nt: TGTGCCAGCAGTTCCCCGGACAGGGACGGGAACACTGAAGCTTTCTTT; cdr3_aa: CASSSPDRDGNTEAFF; j_call: TRBJ1-1; clone_size: .; v_call: TRBV6-5; d_call: TRBD1
cdr3_nt: TGTGCCAGCAGCGACCGGGGACAGTATAATGAAAAACTGTTTTTT; cdr3_aa: CASSDRGQYNEKLFF; j_call: TRBJ1-4; clone_size: .; v_call: TRBV5-6; d_call: TRBD1
cdr3_nt: TGTGCCAGCAGTCCGACCGGGACAGGGAAGAACGGCTATGGCTACACCTTC; cdr3_aa: CASSPTGTGKNGYGYTF; j_call: TRBJ1-2; clone_size: .; v_call: TRBV28; d_call: TRBD1
cdr3_nt: TGTGCCAGCAGTGAAGCCCTAGCGGGAGTAACCACCGGGGAGCTGTTTTTT; cdr3_aa: CASSEALAGVTTGELFF; j_call: TRBJ2-2; clone_size: .; v_call: TRBV6-1; d_call: TRBD2